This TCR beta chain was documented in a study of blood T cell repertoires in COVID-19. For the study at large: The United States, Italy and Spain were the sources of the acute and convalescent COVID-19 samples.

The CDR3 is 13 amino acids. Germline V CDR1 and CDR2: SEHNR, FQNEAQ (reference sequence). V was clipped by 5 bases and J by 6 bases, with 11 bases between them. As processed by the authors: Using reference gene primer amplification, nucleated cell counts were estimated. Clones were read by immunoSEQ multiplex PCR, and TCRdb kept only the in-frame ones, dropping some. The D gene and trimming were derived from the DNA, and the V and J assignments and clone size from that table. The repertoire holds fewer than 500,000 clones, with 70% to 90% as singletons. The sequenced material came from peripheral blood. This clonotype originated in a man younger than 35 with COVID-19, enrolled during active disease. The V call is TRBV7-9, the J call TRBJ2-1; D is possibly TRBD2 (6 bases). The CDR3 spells CASSLGLGNEQFF. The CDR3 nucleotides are TGTGCCAGCAGCCTGGGACTTGGCAATGAGCAGTTCTTC.